Presented here are 18 T cell receptor beta chains from one specimen sequenced in a study of T cell responses to AZD1222 COVID-19 vaccine. Only in-frame clones appear in the TCRdb table, and some are missing; sequencing was by immunoSEQ multiplex PCR. The sample holds around 30,000 clones; roughly 92% are singletons and the top ten take 45%. The input for sequencing was peripheral blood, taken on day 0 of AZD1222 vaccination. The receptors were gathered from an adult in good health.

V gene TRBV7-2 combines with J gene TRBJ1-5; no clear D gene. Germline CDR1 reads SGHTA; CDR2 reads FQGNSA. There are 13 residues in the CDR3. V lost 5 bases to trimming and J lost 0 bases, with 5 bases between them. The CDR3 is CASSEYSNQPQHF. The DNA of the CDR3 is TGTGCCAGCAGCGAATATAGCAATCAGCCCCAGCATTTT.

This sequence joins TRBV6-2 or TRBV6-3 and TRBJ1-1, with unresolved D. The CDR3 totals 11 residues. The germline V and J ends were trimmed by 4 bases and 8 bases, with 8 bases remaining between them. Germline CDR1 reads MNHEY; CDR2 reads SVGEGT. Here the CDR3 DNA reads TGTGCCAGCAGTTCCCGGGCAGAAGCTTTCTTT. This encodes CASSSRAEAFF.

V gene TRBV5-6 combines with J gene TRBJ2-7, with D tentatively TRBD1 (6 bases). The CDR3 contains 12 residues. Germline V gives CDR1 SGHDT, CDR2 YYEEEE. Trimming stripped 5 bases from V and 3 bases from J, with 9 bases between. The CDR3 region is CASRQGHYEQYF. DNA for the CDR3: TGTGCCAGCAGGCAGGGACACTACGAGCAGTACTTC.

This chain connects TRBV5-1 to TRBJ2-5, with 7 bases identical to TRBD1. With 7 bases clipped from V and 3 bases from J, the junction kept 12 bases outside the gene matches. The CDR3 has 15 residues. CDR1 SGHRS and CDR2 YFSETQ come from the germline V gene. The DNA for the CDR3 is TGCGCCAGCGGCAACTCGGGACAGTTAAAAGAGACCCAGTACTTC. Residues: CASGNSGQLKETQYF. Drawing the rest from reference TRBV5-1 and TRBJ2-5, the complete variable domain is KAGVTQTPRYLIKTRGQQVTLSCSPISGHRSVSWYQQTPGQGLQFLFEYFSETQRNKGNFPGRFSGRQFSNSRSEMNVSTLELGDSALYLCASGNSGQLKETQYFGPGTRLLVL.

The chain couples TRBV11-3 to TRBJ2-1, with D perhaps given as TRBD1 or TRBD2 (6 bases each). The CDR3 runs to 14 residues. CDR1 SGHNT and CDR2 YENEEA come from the germline V gene. V dropped 5 bases and J dropped 7 bases, with 15 bases sitting between them. In DNA form, the CDR3 reads TGTGCCAGCAGCGAGGGGGGCCTTAAAAATGAGCAGTTCTTC. Its translation: CASSEGGLKNEQFF.

This chain links TRBV5-5 with TRBJ1-1, with 8 bases identical to TRBD1. The germline V gene has CDR1 SGHKS and CDR2 YYEKEE (reference sequence). This CDR3 is built from 15 residues. V trimming: 4 bases; J trimming: 2 bases; junction bases outside the gene matches: 7. The CDR3 spells CASSPGTGRNTEAFF. CDR3 nucleotide sequence: TGTGCCAGCAGCCCCGGGACAGGCAGAAACACTGAAGCTTTCTTT. Using reference TRBV5-5 and TRBJ1-1 for the parts outside the CDR3, the full variable domain is DAGVTQSPTHLIKTRGQQVTLRCSPISGHKSVSWYQQVLGQGPQFIFQYYEKEERGRGNFPDRFSARQFPNYSSELNVNALLLGDSALYLCASSPGTGRNTEAFFGQGTRLTVV.

V gene TRBV4-3 combines with J gene TRBJ1-6; no firm D call. V was trimmed by 1 base and J by 8 bases, leaving 9 bases between them. Germline assignment: CDR1 LGHNA and CDR2 YSLEER. This CDR3 region has 14 residues. CDR3 residues: CASSQGTVDSPLHF. The CDR3 DNA sequence: TGCGCCAGCAGCCAAGGAACTGTAGATTCACCCCTCCACTTT.

The chain joins TRBV3-1 (or the pseudogene TRBV3-2) to TRBJ1-5, with D hard to call. Germline CDR1 and CDR2: LGHDT and YNNKEL (reference sequence). The CDR3 runs 13 residues. V lost 9 bases, J lost 6 bases, and 15 bases lay in between. The CDR3 loop is CASTPGFGQPQHF. The CDR3 coding sequence is TGTGCCAGTACGCCGGGGTTCGGTCAGCCCCAGCATTTT.

This chain links TRBV6-4 with TRBJ2-1, with D perhaps TRBD1 or TRBD2 (7 bases each). The V gene's germline CDR1 is MRHNA and CDR2 SNTAGT. Trimming left V 5 bases short and J 9 bases short, with 17 bases between. CDR3 size: 14 residues. The CDR3 region is CASSLRQGGGEQFF. The DNA of the CDR3 is TGTGCCAGCAGTTTACGACAGGGCGGGGGTGAGCAGTTCTTC.

The V and J genes are TRBV18 and TRBJ1-3; a weak D match, TRBD1 (6 bases). V was clipped by 6 bases and J by 0 bases, with 15 bases between them. Per germline, CDR1 KGHSH and CDR2 LQKENI. This CDR3 is built from 16 residues. The CDR3 DNA reads as TGTGCCAGCTCCCCCCTCCGGGACAACTCTGGAAACACCATATATTTT. This sequence encodes CASSPLRDNSGNTIYF. Using reference TRBV18 and TRBJ1-3 for the parts outside the CDR3, the full variable domain is NAGVMQNPRHLVRRRGQEARLRCSPMKGHSHVYWYRQLPEEGLKFMVYLQKENIIDESGMPKERFSAEFPKEGPSILRIQQVVRGDSAAYFCASSPLRDNSGNTIYFGEGSWLTVV.

The sample holds one count of this clone. In DNA, the CDR3 is TGTGCCAGCTCATTCCCGGCGGGGGGCACAGATACGCAGTATTTT. Translation: CASSFPAGGTDTQYF. The chain is built from TRBV18 and TRBJ2-3; 7 bases map to TRBD2. The V gene's germline CDR1 is KGHSH and CDR2 LQKENI. This CDR3 comprises 15 residues. The V segment lost 5 bases and the J segment 1 base; nucleotides outside the gene matches: 6.

This chain links TRBV7-2 with TRBJ2-2; D is perhaps TRBD1 (6 bases). CDR3 size: 16 residues. V was clipped by 4 bases and J by 6 bases, with 18 bases between them. CDR1 is SGHTA, CDR2 FQGNSA, per germline. DNA for the CDR3: TGTGCCAGCAGCTCCCGTATATCACAGGGTTCCGGGGAGCTGTTTTTT. This gives the protein CASSSRISQGSGELFF. The full variable domain, with the rest looked up from reference TRBV7-2 and TRBJ2-2, is GAGVSQSPSNKVTEKGKDVELRCDPISGHTALYWYRQSLGQGLEFLIYFQGNSAPDKSGLPSDRFSAERTGGSVSTLTIQRTQQEDSAVYLCASSSRISQGSGELFFGEGSRLTVL.

The chain carries TRBV6-5 and TRBJ1-1, with D unresolved. Trimming took off 4 bases at V and 5 bases at J, with 11 bases between the two ends. Looked up from germline, CDR1 is MNHEY and CDR2 is SVGAGI. The CDR3 runs to 13 residues. CDR3 sequence: CASSFAGVTEAFF. CDR3 nucleotides: TGTGCCAGCAGTTTCGCGGGAGTAACTGAAGCTTTCTTT.

In this sample, this clone turned up a few times. The chain combines TRBV27 with TRBJ1-6; D remains ambiguous. Deletions cut 6 bases from V and 5 bases from J, with 8 bases between. Germline values: CDR1 MNHEY, CDR2 SMNVEV (reference sequence). The CDR3 is made up of 13 amino acids. CDR3 nucleotides: TGTGCCAGCAGCGACACCAATAATTCACCCCTCCACTTT. As protein: CASSDTNNSPLHF.

The chain has TRBV7-2 and TRBJ2-1, with D possibly TRBD1 on 5 matching bases. V was shortened by 5 bases and J by 7 bases, with 15 bases between the two germline ends. The CDR3 has 14 residues. Germline-derived CDR1 and CDR2 are SGHTA and FQGNSA. In nucleotides, the CDR3 is TGTGCCAGCAGCCCAGGGTGGGCGGTAAATGAGCAGTTCTTC. Translated, it gives CASSPGWAVNEQFF.

This clone was picked up one time. V usage is TRBV6-5 and J usage is TRBJ1-2; D might be TRBD1 (5 bases). The V end was cut by 7 bases, the J end by 8 bases, with 17 bases between. The germline CDR1 and CDR2 sequences are MNHEY and SVGAGI. This CDR3 is built from 13 residues. For the CDR3, the DNA is TGTGCCAGCACAACTGGGACGGCCGGCGGCTACACCTTC. This codes for CASTTGTAGGYTF.

This sequence joins TRBV12-3 or TRBV12-4 and TRBJ1-1, with a tentative D call TRBD1 (6 bases). V was cut by 6 bases and J by 5 bases, with 13 bases left in between. This CDR3 is built from 13 residues. The CDR3 sequence: CASSSRQGTEAFF. In nucleotides, the CDR3 is TGTGCCAGCAGCTCACGTCAGGGGACTGAAGCTTTCTTT.

The chain recombines TRBV7-2 with TRBJ2-7; tentative D call: TRBD1 (5 bases). Looked up from germline, CDR1 is SGHTA and CDR2 is FQGNSA. CDR3 size: 13 residues. V lost 7 bases and J lost 6, with 16 bases in between. As DNA, the CDR3 is TGTGCCAGCACCCCTAACCCCCAGGGCGAGCAGTACTTC. Encoded protein: CASTPNPQGEQYF. The full variable domain, with the rest looked up from reference TRBV7-2 and TRBJ2-7, is GAGVSQSPSNKVTEKGKDVELRCDPISGHTALYWYRQSLGQGLEFLIYFQGNSAPDKSGLPSDRFSAERTGGSVSTLTIQRTQQEDSAVYLCASTPNPQGEQYFGPGTRLTVT.